Sequencing of this T cell receptor beta chain was carried out in a study of cytomegalovirus exposure and HLA in healthy donors. Notes on the study in general: An apparent linkage of common viral pathogens to several of the most significant clusters emerged in a later analysis.

This clone occurred a few times. As yet, its antigen is unknown. V was cut by 5 bases and J by 1 base, with 14 bases left in between. CDR3 length equals 15 residues. Germline V gene lookup returns CDR1 MNHNS and CDR2 SASEGT. Primers included in the PCR were 60 Vbeta and 13 Jbeta primers. The protocol was immunoSEQ multiplex PCR, while the TCRdb copy is restricted to in-frame clones and leaves out a portion. The repertoire holds about 170,000 clones, approximately 80% seen once, with approximately 1.3% in the top ten. Sequencing was performed on PBMCs. J is TRBJ1-1 and V is TRBV6-1; no definite D call. The TCR comes from a boy aged 2 to 10 in good health and CMV-seronegative. CDR3 protein: CASSNLHPPNTEAFF. CDR3 DNA: TGTGCCAGCAGTAATTTACACCCACCGAACACTGAAGCTTTCTTT.